Here is one TCR beta chain with its context. The data belong to a study of cytomegalovirus exposure and HLA in healthy donors. The CDR3 extends over 16 amino acids. Germline-derived CDR1 and CDR2 are SGHTA and FQGNSA. Trimming took 3 bases from V and 0 from J, leaving 12 bases between them. Some clones are missing from TCRdb's copy, which holds only in-frame ones; the method was immunoSEQ multiplex PCR. The sample includes more than 300,000 clones, about nine tenths of them seen just once. The chain employs TRBV7-2 and TRBJ2-1; perhaps TRBD2 as D (5 bases). The source material was PBMCs. The source is a young woman in good health and CMV-seronegative. The CDR3 DNA reads TGTGCCAGCAGCTTCGGACTGCCGAGCTCCTACAATGAGCAGTTCTTC. It codes for CASSFGLPSSYNEQFF.